This T cell receptor beta chain was sequenced during a study of spatial heterogeneity in lung cancer. This clonotype was observed a handful of times. Sample time point: sample taken at primary tumor resection. Whole RNA, which was extracted from tumor, nontumor lung tissue or frozen PBMC, was sequenced without any cell sorting. CDR3 length: 13 residues. Germline CDR1 SQVTM, CDR2 ANQGSEA. The J segment lost 7 bases and the V segment lost 5 bases, leaving 4 bases of the junction unmatched. TCRdb reanalysed the 5' RACE reads using MiXCR and keeps one entry per CDR3 protein. The sample yields fewer than 20,000 distinct CDR3 sequences, around a fifth seen once.

The material sequenced was PBMCs, taken at surgery. The receptor was isolated from a male donor with early-stage non-small cell lung cancer. The chain carries TRBV29-1 and TRBJ1-4; TRBD1 aligns across 10 bases. CDR3 amino acids: CSVKTGGVEKLFF. In nucleotides, the CDR3 is TGCAGCGTTAAGACAGGGGGCGTTGAAAAACTGTTTTTT.